Each of the 18 T cell receptor beta chains below was sequenced from the same sample in a study of CD8+ T cells in alopecia areata. TCR sequencing used cDNA made by reverse transcription of extracted RNA. Generated by immunoSEQ multiplex PCR, the TCRdb table keeps only in-frame clones and is missing some. The sample contains around 200,000 clones, about 60% of which appear only once. The treatment was: oral pan-JAK inhibitor, 5-10 mg twice daily. The sequences come from CD8+ T cells sorted from blood, collected at week 24, from a patient treated with tofacitinib. The receptor set was obtained from a human donor with alopecia areata.

This clone has more than one count but fewer than ten. The chain links TRBV6-1 to TRBJ1-1; 7 bases line up with TRBD1. The germline gives CDR1 MNHNS, CDR2 SASEGT. V shed 6 bases and J 8 bases; nucleotides not matched to a gene: 6. This CDR3 is built from 12 residues. The CDR3 spells CASRMGQNEAFF. CDR3 DNA sequence: TGTGCCAGCAGAATGGGACAGAACGAAGCTTTCTTT.

This clone was seen a few times. J is TRBJ2-1 and V is TRBV2, with 11 bases matching TRBD2. CDR1 is SNHLY, CDR2 FYNNEI, per germline. The CDR3 extends over 20 amino acids. With 0 bases clipped from V and 0 bases from J, the junction kept 10 bases outside the gene matches. The CDR3 sequence: CASSEARVAGGSSSYNEQFF. CDR3 nucleotide sequence: TGTGCCAGCAGTGAAGCGAGGGTAGCGGGGGGGTCGAGCTCCTACAATGAGCAGTTCTTC.

This clone was seen only once. Distinct nucleotide sequences in the sample also encode this CDR3. In nucleotides, the CDR3 is TGTGCCTGGAGTCCCGGGACGGCCTACGAGCAGTACTTC. This gives the protein CAWSPGTAYEQYF. The chain uses TRBV30 and TRBJ2-7; D is tentatively TRBD1 or TRBD2 (5 bases each). In germline, CDR1 is GTSNPN, CDR2 SVGIG (reference sequence). The CDR3 length is 13 residues. The V gene lost 2 bases and the J gene lost 2 bases, with 10 bases spanning the gap.

V is TRBV27 and J is TRBJ1-2; 9 nucleotides agree with TRBD1. In germline, CDR1 is MNHEY, CDR2 SMNVEV (reference sequence). The CDR3 contains 15 residues. V trimming: 7 bases; J trimming: 8 bases; junction bases outside the gene matches: 14. CDR3 sequence (DNA): TGTGCCAGCACCTCCCGGGGGGACAGGGTGAGAGGCTACACCTTC. Its protein is CASTSRGDRVRGYTF.

This clone was seen a few times. V gene TRBV11-2 combines with J gene TRBJ2-2, with D hard to call. Deletions cut 5 bases from V and 8 bases from J, with 9 bases between. This CDR3 comprises 12 residues. The V gene's germline CDR1 is SGHAT and CDR2 FQNNGV. For the CDR3, the DNA is TGTGCCAGCAGCGCCAGGAGTGGGGAGCTGTTTTTT. It codes for CASSARSGELFF.

The CDR3 spells CASSYLGAWTEAFF. The CDR3 DNA reads TGTGCCAGCAGTTATTTGGGGGCTTGGACTGAAGCTTTCTTT. The chain combines TRBV6-5 with TRBJ1-1, with a weak D call TRBD1 (6 bases). V dropped 3 bases and J dropped 5 bases, with 13 bases sitting between them. The CDR3 sequence is 14 residues long. CDR1 is MNHEY, CDR2 SVGAGI, per germline.

This chain uses TRBV5-6 with TRBJ1-2; D perhaps matches TRBD1 (5 bases). This CDR3 is 15 amino acids long. The V gene's germline CDR1 is SGHDT and CDR2 YYEEEE. The V end was cut by 0 bases, the J end by 4 bases, with 13 bases between. The CDR3 is CASSLEGRGVYGYTF. CDR3 DNA: TGTGCCAGCAGCTTGGAGGGGCGCGGAGTCTATGGCTACACCTTC.

V and J are TRBV5-1 and TRBJ1-1; TRBD1 aligns across 12 bases. The CDR3 contains 14 residues. The V gene end was trimmed by 4 bases and the J gene end by 6 bases; junction bases not matched to a gene: 4. Germline V lookup: CDR1 SGHRS, CDR2 YFSETQ. CDR3 coding DNA: TGCGCCAGCAGCATGGGACAGGGGGCCGCTGAAGCTTTCTTT. It translates to CASSMGQGAAEAFF. Complete variable domain (other parts from reference TRBV5-1 and TRBJ1-1): KAGVTQTPRYLIKTRGQQVTLSCSPISGHRSVSWYQQTPGQGLQFLFEYFSETQRNKGNFPGRFSGRQFSNSRSEMNVSTLELGDSALYLCASSMGQGAAEAFFGQGTRLTVV.

V and J are TRBV29-1 and TRBJ2-1; weak D call: TRBD2 (5 bases). The CDR3 covers 13 residues. Germline values: CDR1 SQVTM, CDR2 ANQGSEA. V shed 3 bases and J shed 4 bases, with 10 bases lying between them. CDR3 in DNA: TGCAGCGTTGAGGCAGGAGGATACAATGAGCAGTTCTTC. This codes for CSVEAGGYNEQFF.

This clone was recorded once. V is TRBV5-6 and J is TRBJ2-7; D may match TRBD1 or TRBD2 (5 bases each). Germline V CDR1 and CDR2: SGHDT, YYEEEE. Deletions cut 9 bases from V and 2 bases from J, with 15 bases between. There are 13 residues in the CDR3. The DNA for the CDR3 is TGTGCCACCTCCCACGGGGCACCCTACGAGCAGTACTTC. Translating gives CATSHGAPYEQYF.

This clone came up a few times. The chain is built from TRBV5-1 and TRBJ2-3; weak D call: TRBD2 (6 bases). Trimming took off 4 bases at V and 2 bases at J, with 11 bases between the two ends. The CDR3 contains 14 residues. Germline V gives CDR1 SGHRS, CDR2 YFSETQ. In DNA, the CDR3 is TGCGCCAGCAGCCCTAGGACTATCACAGATACGCAGTATTTT. Translated, it gives CASSPRTITDTQYF.

The V gene is TRBV19, the J gene TRBJ1-1; unclear D gene. Germline assignment: CDR1 LNHDA and CDR2 SQIVND (reference sequence). Between the trimmed V and J ends, which lost 9 bases and 0 bases, there was a span of 14 bases. The CDR3 covers 14 residues. The CDR3 loop reads CASGPLGMNTEAFF. CDR3 nucleotide sequence: TGTGCCAGCGGACCGCTAGGCATGAACACTGAAGCTTTCTTT.

This chain links TRBV6-5 with TRBJ2-7; 11 nucleotides align to TRBD1. This CDR3 is 14 amino acids long. Germline assignment: CDR1 MNHEY and CDR2 SVGAGI. V was pared by 1 base and J by 4 bases, with 0 bases of the junction left unmatched. CDR3 coding DNA: TGTGCCAGCAGTTACTGGGACAGGGGGTACGAGCAGTACTTC. This sequence encodes CASSYWDRGYEQYF.

This clone was observed a handful of times. The chain employs TRBV30 and TRBJ1-4; weak D call: TRBD1 (5 bases). CDR3 length: 14 amino acids. Germline CDR1 reads GTSNPN; CDR2 reads SVGIG (reference sequence). V was clipped by 0 bases and J by 8 bases, with 13 bases between them. The CDR3 here is CAWSVRQGDEKLFF. The CDR3 region has the DNA TGTGCCTGGAGTGTACGGCAGGGAGACGAAAAACTGTTTTTT.

J is TRBJ2-5 and V is TRBV7-9, with 11 bases that match TRBD2. The CDR3 covers 15 residues. V dropped 4 bases and J dropped 4; count of bases not matched to a gene: 5. The germline V gene has CDR1 SEHNR and CDR2 FQNEAQ (reference sequence). CDR3 residues: CASSSTSGERETQYF. DNA for the CDR3: TGTGCCAGCAGCTCGACTAGCGGGGAAAGAGAGACCCAGTACTTC. The variable domain in full, completed from reference TRBV7-9 and TRBJ2-5, reads DTGVSQNPRHKITKRGQNVTFRCDPISEHNRLYWYRQTLGQGPEFLTYFQNEAQLEKSRLLSDRFSAERPKGSFSTLEIQRTEQGDSAMYLCASSSTSGERETQYFGPGTRLLVL.

The table lists this clone with a few counts. The V gene is TRBV9, the J gene TRBJ2-2; 8 positions agree with TRBD1. The V gene's germline CDR1 is SGDLS and CDR2 YYNGEE. V gave up 3 bases and J gave up 7 bases; unmatched junction bases: 8. This CDR3 region has 15 residues. CDR3 loop: CASSDTGGYSGELFF. For the CDR3, the DNA is TGTGCCAGCAGCGATACAGGGGGGTACAGCGGGGAGCTGTTTTTT.

V and J are TRBV6-5 and TRBJ1-1; D is unclear. CDR3 length: 13 residues. CDR1 is MNHEY, CDR2 SVGAGI, per germline. V was pared by 7 bases and J by 2 bases, with 11 bases between. The CDR3 DNA reads TGTGCCAGCAACGGACCGCTAAACACTGAAGCTTTCTTT. Amino acid sequence: CASNGPLNTEAFF.

The chain carries TRBV6-5 and TRBJ2-3, with no clear D. Trimming removed 0 bases from V and 5 bases from J, with 12 bases in between. The CDR3 runs 15 residues. Looked up from germline, CDR1 is MNHEY and CDR2 is SVGAGI. The CDR3 sequence: CASSYSYSGGDTQYF. The CDR3 DNA reads TGTGCCAGCAGTTACTCGTATTCGGGCGGAGATACGCAGTATTTT.